A selection of T cell receptor beta chains follows, all from one sample in a study of shared clonotypes between healthy human individuals. Sequenced by immunoSEQ multiplex PCR; TCRdb stores in-frame clones only, minus some. The sample includes 2 million to 2.5 million clones, 90% to 95% of them seen just once. Material: naive CD4+ T cells sorted from blood. These receptors all come from a man in his late teens or twenties in good health. Both conserved end residues are part of each CDR3. A D gene is named only where the DNA matches it firmly. Some rows mark clone size as missing; the rest say once, few, many or name a class of expanded clone.

TRBV6-1,.,TRBJ2-5,TRBD2,CASSEPRAAGGKTQYF,TGTGCCAGCAGTGAGCCTCGGGCGGCCGGGGGGAAGACCCAGTACTTC
TRBV18,.,TRBJ2-2,TRBD1,CASSPPGQGATGELFF,TGTGCCAGCTCACCACCCGGACAGGGGGCAACCGGGGAGCTGTTTTTT
TRBV4-1,.,TRBJ1-3,.,CASSPLGGKAGNTIYF,TGCGCCAGCAGCCCCCTAGGGGGGAAGGCTGGAAACACCATATATTTT
TRBV2,.,TRBJ1-5,.,CASGRDSNQPQHF,TGTGCCAGCGGGAGAGATAGCAATCAGCCCCAGCATTTT
TRBV10-3,.,TRBJ2-3,.,CAINGGGTDTQYF,TGTGCCATCAACGGAGGTGGCACAGATACGCAGTATTTT
TRBV6-5,.,TRBJ1-1,TRBD1,CASSSQGAGITEAFF,TGTGCCAGCAGTTCCCAGGGGGCTGGGATCACTGAAGCTTTCTTT
TRBV29-1,.,TRBJ2-5,TRBD2,CSVEGLAEGETQYF,TGCAGCGTTGAAGGGCTAGCGGAGGGGGAGACCCAGTACTTC
TRBV28,.,TRBJ1-2,.,CASSSTLTGIYGYTF,TGTGCCAGCAGTTCTACCCTGACAGGAATCTATGGCTACACCTTC
TRBV6-1,.,TRBJ2-7,.,CASMVQDRSSYEQYF,TGTGCCAGCATGGTTCAGGACCGGAGCTCCTACGAGCAGTACTTC
TRBV18,.,TRBJ1-3,.,CASSPIGAISGNTIYF,TGTGCCAGCTCACCTATTGGGGCCATCTCTGGAAACACCATATATTTT
TRBV30,.,TRBJ1-5,.,CAWEAGFGQPQHF,TGTGCCTGGGAAGCAGGGTTTGGACAGCCCCAGCATTTT
TRBV5-6,.,TRBJ1-5,TRBD1,CASSPGTGGFDQPQHF,TGTGCCAGCAGCCCAGGGACAGGGGGCTTCGATCAGCCCCAGCATTTT
TRBV5-1,once,TRBJ1-2,TRBD1,CASSPTGEDYGYTF,TGCGCCAGCAGCCCGACAGGGGAGGACTATGGCTACACCTTC
TRBV5-4,.,TRBJ1-1,.,CASSLGQINTEAFF,TGTGCCAGCAGCTTGGGGCAGATTAACACTGAAGCTTTCTTT
TRBV14,.,TRBJ1-1,.,CASSTMMPGLHAFF,TGTGCCAGCAGCACCATGATGCCCGGACTACACGCTTTCTTT
TRBV7-2,.,TRBJ2-2,.,CASSLEPGAGELFF,TGTGCCAGCAGCTTAGAGCCGGGGGCCGGGGAGCTGTTTTTT
TRBV9,.,TRBJ1-1,.,CASSANPSGTEAFF,TGTGCCAGCAGCGCCAATCCCAGTGGCACTGAAGCTTTCTTT
TRBV6-1,.,TRBJ2-7,TRBD1,CASSETRGSPYEQYF,TGTGCCAGCAGTGAAACCAGGGGGTCCCCCTACGAGCAGTACTTC
TRBV19,.,TRBJ1-6,.,CASSIEARGIGPPHF,TGTGCCAGTAGTATAGAGGCCAGAGGAATCGGTCCCCCCCACTTT
TRBV10-3,.,TRBJ1-4,TRBD1,CAISTTGSRNEKLFF,TGTGCCATCAGCACGACAGGGTCCCGGAATGAAAAACTGTTTTTT
TRBV25-1,once,TRBJ2-5,TRBD1,CASRIKPGGFGETQYF,TGTGCCAGCAGGATAAAGCCAGGGGGCTTTGGGGAGACCCAGTACTTC
TRBV28,.,TRBJ1-5,.,CASSLGGQHNQPQHF,TGTGCCAGCAGTTTGGGAGGACAGCACAATCAGCCCCAGCATTTT
TRBV5-4,.,TRBJ2-5,.,CASSLTGAGVETQYF,TGTGCCAGCAGCTTAACGGGGGCGGGTGTTGAGACCCAGTACTTC
TRBV6-1,.,TRBJ2-7,.,CASSSKSVAAYEQYF,TGTGCCAGCAGCTCTAAATCCGTGGCGGCCTACGAGCAGTACTTC
TRBV10-3,.,TRBJ1-5,.,CAITGRPYQPQHF,TGTGCCATCACGGGCAGGCCATATCAGCCCCAGCATTTT
TRBV2,.,TRBJ1-2,TRBD1,CASTPRPGQGVGYTF,TGTGCCAGCACCCCAAGACCGGGACAGGGAGTAGGCTACACCTTC
TRBV6-1,.,TRBJ2-7,.,CASSEGAREQYF,TGTGCCAGCAGTGAAGGAGCCCGCGAGCAGTACTTC
TRBV18,.,TRBJ2-1,.,CASSPLTNEQFF,TGTGCCAGCTCACCTCTAACGAATGAGCAGTTCTTC
TRBV10-3,.,TRBJ2-1,TRBD1,CAIRQGVGNEQFF,TGTGCCATCCGACAGGGCGTGGGCAATGAGCAGTTCTTC
TRBV9,once,TRBJ2-7,TRBD2,CASSPRRLAGTSESYEQYF,TGTGCCAGCAGCCCTCGGAGGCTAGCGGGAACTAGTGAATCCTACGAGCAGTACTTC
TRBV7-9,.,TRBJ2-1,TRBD2,CASIKTSGTYNEQFF,TGTGCCAGCATCAAGACTAGCGGGACCTACAATGAGCAGTTCTTC
TRBV6-1,.,TRBJ2-7,TRBD1,CASSELGTGYHEQYF,TGTGCCAGCAGTGAATTAGGGACAGGGTACCACGAGCAGTACTTC
TRBV18,.,TRBJ2-5,TRBD1,CASSPPGQLLQETQYF,TGTGCCAGCTCGCCACCGGGACAGCTACTCCAAGAGACCCAGTACTTC